This entry concerns a single TCR beta chain. The data were obtained in a study of brain metastases from non-small cell lung cancer. This CDR3 contains 15 residues. Profiled with immunoSEQ multiplex PCR; TCRdb holds only in-frame clones, not every one. Among about 1,300 clones, about 85% were seen once, and the ten largest hold around 16%. The chain couples TRBV21-1 to TRBJ1-1. TRBV21-1 is a pseudogene. The sample was tumor-adjacent normal tissue. This clonotype originated in a donor aged 40 or older with non-small cell lung cancer. CDR3 sequence (DNA): TGTGCCAGCAGCCCCCCGGAGGGGTGGAGGACTGAAGCTTTCTTT. It translates to CASSPPEGWRTEAFF.